This T cell receptor beta chain was identified in a study of blood T cell repertoires in COVID-19. As for the study in general: Both acute and convalescent COVID-19 samples were obtained from the United States, Italy and Spain. The analysed material was cDNA or gDNA that came from T cells, B-cell-depleted T cells, or PBMCs.

As processed by the authors: Estimation of nucleated cell counts relied on the amplification of reference gene primers. Sequencing was performed with immunoSEQ multiplex PCR; in TCRdb, only in-frame clones are kept and a portion is missing. V, J and clone size are taken as reported in that table, and D and trimming were inferred from the DNA itself. The repertoire has roughly 25,000 clones, 88% of them found once; the top ten carry around 20%. To note about this clone: The sample holds other DNA sequences that translate to the same CDR3.

CDR1 and CDR2 from the germline V gene are SGHRS and YFSETQ. V lost 7 bases and J lost 0; bases outside the gene matches: 6. CDR3 length: 15 amino acids. This sequence was found in a man in his 70s in a cohort sampled during active COVID-19. Sequenced sample: peripheral blood. The V gene is TRBV5-1, the J gene TRBJ2-2, with 7 nucleotides matching TRBD1. CDR3 bases: TGCGCCAGCGGGATGACAGGGACGAACACCGGGGAGCTGTTTTTT. Translated, it gives CASGMTGTNTGELFF. Filled out from reference TRBV5-1 and TRBJ2-2, the complete variable domain reads KAGVTQTPRYLIKTRGQQVTLSCSPISGHRSVSWYQQTPGQGLQFLFEYFSETQRNKGNFPGRFSGRQFSNSRSEMNVSTLELGDSALYLCASGMTGTNTGELFFGEGSRLTVL.